A selection of T cell receptor beta chains follows, all from one sample in a study of T cells in tumors after PD-1 blockade. The protocol was immunoSEQ multiplex PCR, while the TCRdb copy is restricted to in-frame clones and leaves out a portion. Of 150 to 200 clones in the sample, 70% are singletons; the top ten hold 40% to 50%. The sequencing here drew on tumor tissue, taken before anti-PD-1 treatment. The receptor source for this set is a human donor with basal cell carcinoma. CDR3s include the opening cysteine and the closing phenylalanine or tryptophan. The order of the fields is V gene, clone size, J gene, D gene, CDR3 length, CDR3 DNA, CDR3 protein. A D gene is named only where the DNA matches it firmly. Expanded clones are given a class, and other clones once, few, many or no size at all.

V gene: TRBV11-2; clone size: -; J gene: TRBJ2-3; D gene: TRBD2; CDR3 length: 18; CDR3 DNA: TGTGCCAGCAGCTTAGTACCCCTAGCGGGAATACTCACAGATACGCAGTATTTT; CDR3 protein: CASSLVPLAGILTDTQYF
V gene: TRBV3-1/TRBV3-2; clone size: -; J gene: TRBJ2-7; D gene: TRBD1; CDR3 length: 15; CDR3 DNA: TGTGCCAGCAGCCCACGCGGGACAGGGGTTAACGAGCAGTACTTC; CDR3 protein: CASSPRGTGVNEQYF
V gene: TRBV7-9; clone size: -; J gene: TRBJ2-7; D gene: TRBD2; CDR3 length: 17; CDR3 DNA: TGTGCCAGCAGCTCACCTATTTGGCGGGGGGGGACCTACGAGCAGTACTTC; CDR3 protein: CASSSPIWRGGTYEQYF
V gene: TRBV7-2; clone size: -; J gene: TRBJ1-4; D gene: -; CDR3 length: 13; CDR3 DNA: TGTGCCAGCAGCACCGAGGCGAATGAAAAACTGTTTTTT; CDR3 protein: CASSTEANEKLFF
V gene: TRBV23-1; clone size: -; J gene: TRBJ2-4; D gene: -; CDR3 length: 20; CDR3 DNA: TGCGCCAGCAGTCACCCCCGAGAGCCCGATCGATTTTTAGCCAAAAACATTCAGTACTTC; CDR3 protein: CASSHPREPDRFLAKNIQYF
V gene: TRBV2; clone size: -; J gene: TRBJ2-5; D gene: -; CDR3 length: 16; CDR3 DNA: TGTGCCATCGAGAGAGGTACAGACAGGACTAAAGAGACCCAGTACTTC; CDR3 protein: CAIERGTDRTKETQYF
V gene: TRBV7-2; clone size: -; J gene: TRBJ2-3; D gene: TRBD2; CDR3 length: 16; CDR3 DNA: TGTGCCAGCAGCCGGTCTAGCGGGGGGGCATCAGATACGCAGTATTTT; CDR3 protein: CASSRSSGGASDTQYF
V gene: TRBV7-2; clone size: -; J gene: TRBJ2-7; D gene: -; CDR3 length: 13; CDR3 DNA: TGTGCCAGCAGCTTTTTGGGTTACTACGAGCAGTACTTC; CDR3 protein: CASSFLGYYEQYF
V gene: TRBV2; clone size: -; J gene: TRBJ1-5; D gene: -; CDR3 length: 15; CDR3 DNA: TGTGCCAGCAGTGCTGAGAACCCCCGGGGCCAGCCCCAGCATTTT; CDR3 protein: CASSAENPRGQPQHF
V gene: TRBV4-3; clone size: once; J gene: TRBJ2-6; D gene: -; CDR3 length: 18; CDR3 DNA: TGCGCCAGCAGCCCCGACAGGAGGGGGCCCTCTGGGGCCAACGTCCTGACTTTC; CDR3 protein: CASSPDRRGPSGANVLTF
V gene: TRBV29-1; clone size: -; J gene: TRBJ1-1; D gene: TRBD1; CDR3 length: 13; CDR3 DNA: TGCAGCGTAAGTCAGGGGGGCGACACTGAAGCTTTCTTT; CDR3 protein: CSVSQGGDTEAFF
V gene: TRBV18; clone size: -; J gene: TRBJ2-7; D gene: -; CDR3 length: 12; CDR3 DNA: TGTGCCAGCTCACCAGAGCGGGCCGAGCAGTACTTC; CDR3 protein: CASSPERAEQYF
V gene: TRBV19; clone size: few; J gene: TRBJ2-1; D gene: TRBD2; CDR3 length: 16; CDR3 DNA: TGTGCCAGTAGTATAGATCCCTTAGCGGGGGCCCATGAGCAGTTCTTC; CDR3 protein: CASSIDPLAGAHEQFF
V gene: TRBV7-9; clone size: once; J gene: TRBJ2-5; D gene: -; CDR3 length: 14; CDR3 DNA: TGTGCCAGCAGCTTAGCGGGGGGGGCCTGGGGCCAGTACTTC; CDR3 protein: CASSLAGGAWGQYF
V gene: TRBV6-5; clone size: -; J gene: TRBJ2-3; D gene: TRBD1; CDR3 length: 14; CDR3 DNA: TGTGCCAGCATGGACAGGGGGAGAACAGATACGCAGTATTTT; CDR3 protein: CASMDRGRTDTQYF
V gene: TRBV4-3; clone size: -; J gene: TRBJ2-7; D gene: -; CDR3 length: 15; CDR3 DNA: TGCGCCAGCAGCCAAGAGTTGGGGGACATTCTCGAGCAGTACTTC; CDR3 protein: CASSQELGDILEQYF
V gene: TRBV7-2; clone size: -; J gene: TRBJ2-7; D gene: -; CDR3 length: 14; CDR3 DNA: TGTGCCAGCAGCTTCCGGGTCGGCTCCTACGAGCAGTACTTC; CDR3 protein: CASSFRVGSYEQYF
V gene: TRBV19; clone size: -; J gene: TRBJ2-3; D gene: -; CDR3 length: 15; CDR3 DNA: TGTGCCAGTAGGAGTCGACAGGGGAGGGCAGATACGCAGTATTTT; CDR3 protein: CASRSRQGRADTQYF
V gene: TRBV19; clone size: few; J gene: TRBJ1-5; D gene: -; CDR3 length: 16; CDR3 DNA: TGTGCCAGTAGTTATGGGGGTGTACTCAGCAATCAGCCCCAGCATTTT; CDR3 protein: CASSYGGVLSNQPQHF
V gene: TRBV18; clone size: -; J gene: TRBJ2-1; D gene: -; CDR3 length: 14; CDR3 DNA: TGTGCCAGCTCACCAGGTCTAGCAAACAATGAGCAGTTCTTC; CDR3 protein: CASSPGLANNEQFF
V gene: TRBV28; clone size: hyperexpanded; J gene: TRBJ1-1; D gene: -; CDR3 length: 14; CDR3 DNA: TGTGCCAGCAGTTTAGGGACGGTGAACACTGAAGCTTTCTTT; CDR3 protein: CASSLGTVNTEAFF
V gene: TRBV28; clone size: -; J gene: TRBJ1-2; D gene: TRBD1; CDR3 length: 13; CDR3 DNA: TGTGCCAGCAGCCTTACAGGGGGCCGTGGCTACACCTTC; CDR3 protein: CASSLTGGRGYTF
V gene: TRBV7-9; clone size: -; J gene: TRBJ2-5; D gene: -; CDR3 length: 13; CDR3 DNA: TGTGCCAGCAGCTCACAGGGCTTGAAGACCCAGTACTTC; CDR3 protein: CASSSQGLKTQYF
V gene: TRBV10-3; clone size: few; J gene: TRBJ1-2; D gene: -; CDR3 length: 13; CDR3 DNA: TGTGCCATCAGTGAGATGCAAACTGGTGGCTACACCTTC; CDR3 protein: CAISEMQTGGYTF
V gene: TRBV6-4; clone size: once; J gene: TRBJ2-2; D gene: TRBD2; CDR3 length: 19; CDR3 DNA: TGTGCCAGCAGACAGCATAAGACTAGCGGGGGGAAGAACACCGGGGAGCTGTTTTTT; CDR3 protein: CASRQHKTSGGKNTGELFF
V gene: TRBV19; clone size: -; J gene: TRBJ1-1; D gene: -; CDR3 length: 15; CDR3 DNA: TGTGCCAGTAGTATCCCGGGGACGGGGAACACTGAAGCTTTCTTT; CDR3 protein: CASSIPGTGNTEAFF
V gene: TRBV7-9; clone size: -; J gene: TRBJ2-6; D gene: TRBD1; CDR3 length: 18; CDR3 DNA: TGTGCCAGCAGCCTCGGACAGGGGGGATCTCTTTGGGCCAACGTCCTGACTTTC; CDR3 protein: CASSLGQGGSLWANVLTF
V gene: TRBV3-1/TRBV3-2; clone size: few; J gene: TRBJ1-6; D gene: -; CDR3 length: 16; CDR3 DNA: TGTGCCAGCAGTGAAAAGGGGGTCAATGGGGATTCACCCCTCCACTTT; CDR3 protein: CASSEKGVNGDSPLHF
V gene: TRBV9; clone size: -; J gene: TRBJ1-5; D gene: -; CDR3 length: 14; CDR3 DNA: TGTGCCAGCAGCGTGGACGGTAGCAATCAGCCCCAGCATTTT; CDR3 protein: CASSVDGSNQPQHF
V gene: TRBV30; clone size: -; J gene: TRBJ1-1; D gene: -; CDR3 length: 13; CDR3 DNA: TGTGCCTGGAGTGTACAGGGTGTGACTGAAGCTTTCTTT; CDR3 protein: CAWSVQGVTEAFF